The rows below give T cell receptor beta chains drawn from one sample of a study of beta chain features in type 1 diabetes. Clones were read by immunoSEQ multiplex PCR, and TCRdb kept only the in-frame ones, dropping some. Of about 220,000 clones in the sample, approximately 11% are singletons; the top ten hold 1% to 1.5%. Material: central memory CD4+ T cells from blood. The receptors shown here come from a man aged 18 to 29 in good health. The CDR3 runs from the conserved cysteine through the conserved F or W. Fields, in order: D gene, V gene, clone size, J gene, CDR3 DNA, CDR3 protein. The D gene is left open where the match is weak. Only part of the rows carry a size: once, few, many, or a class if the clone is expanded.

TRBD2,TRBV4-3,few,TRBJ2-3,TGCGCCAGCAGCCAAGACGCAGCGGGGACTTCAACAGATACGCAGTATTTT,CASSQDAAGTSTDTQYF
TRBD1,TRBV19,few,TRBJ1-5,TGTGCCAGTAGTATAACGGGGGCTACAGGGGGCGGCAATCAGCCCCAGCATTTT,CASSITGATGGGNQPQHF
-,TRBV7-9,few,TRBJ2-3,TGTGCCAGCAGCTTTTTCCAGGTCACAGATACGCAGTATTTT,CASSFFQVTDTQYF
TRBD1,TRBV4-1,-,TRBJ1-2,TGCGCCAGCAGCCAAGCAGGGGGTACGTATGGCTACACCTTC,CASSQAGGTYGYTF
-,TRBV18,few,TRBJ1-4,TGTGCCAGCTCAACAGGGCAAGGGACTAATGAAAAACTGTTTTTT,CASSTGQGTNEKLFF
TRBD2,TRBV5-1,-,TRBJ2-1,TGCGCCAGCAGCCTAATGACTAGCATGGAAATCTACAATGAGCAGTTCTTC,CASSLMTSMEIYNEQFF
-,TRBV5-6,-,TRBJ1-1,TGTGCCAGCAGCTTGAGGACAGCTGAAGCTTTCTTT,CASSLRTAEAFF
TRBD2,TRBV6-6,-,TRBJ2-3,TGTGCCAGCAGACACGGGACTAGCGGGAGGGCAGATACGCAGTATTTT,CASRHGTSGRADTQYF
-,TRBV9,few,TRBJ2-1,TGTGCCAGCAGCGTCGTGGCTAGCGTGTACAATGAGCAGTTCTTC,CASSVVASVYNEQFF
TRBD2,TRBV9,many,TRBJ2-7,TGTGCCAGCAGCGTAAGGCTAGCGGGAGGCTACGAGCAGTACTTC,CASSVRLAGGYEQYF
-,TRBV11-2,few,TRBJ2-4,TGTGCCAGCAGCTTAGTGGGGTCGGAAAACATTCAGTACTTC,CASSLVGSENIQYF
-,TRBV2,-,TRBJ2-3,TGTGCCAGCTGCGGCCCCGGGGGAAACACAGATACGCAGTATTTT,CASCGPGGNTDTQYF
TRBD2,TRBV18,medium-sized,TRBJ2-1,TGTGCCAGCTCACCTCCTAGCGGGAGTAATGAGCAGTTCTTC,CASSPPSGSNEQFF